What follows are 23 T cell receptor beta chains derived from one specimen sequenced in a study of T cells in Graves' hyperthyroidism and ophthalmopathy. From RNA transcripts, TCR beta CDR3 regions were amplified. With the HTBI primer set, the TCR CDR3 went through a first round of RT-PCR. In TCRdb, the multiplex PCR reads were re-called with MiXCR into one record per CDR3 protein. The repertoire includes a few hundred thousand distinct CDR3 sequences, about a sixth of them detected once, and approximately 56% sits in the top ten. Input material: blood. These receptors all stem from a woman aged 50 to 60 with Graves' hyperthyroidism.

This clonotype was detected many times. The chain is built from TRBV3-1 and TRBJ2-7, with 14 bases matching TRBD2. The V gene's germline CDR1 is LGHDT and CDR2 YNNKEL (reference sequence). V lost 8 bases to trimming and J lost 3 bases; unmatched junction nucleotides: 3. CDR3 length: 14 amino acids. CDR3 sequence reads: CASGGTSGSYEQYF. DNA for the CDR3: TGTGCCAGCGGGGGGACTAGCGGGAGCTACGAGCAGTACTTC.

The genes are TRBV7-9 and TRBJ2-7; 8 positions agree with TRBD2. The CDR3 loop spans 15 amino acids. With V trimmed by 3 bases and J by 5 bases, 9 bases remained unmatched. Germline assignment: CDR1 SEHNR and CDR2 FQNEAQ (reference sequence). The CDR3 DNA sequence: TGTGCCAGCAGCTTCTTCCAGCGGGAGCACCACGAGCAGTACTTC. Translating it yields CASSFFQREHHEQYF.

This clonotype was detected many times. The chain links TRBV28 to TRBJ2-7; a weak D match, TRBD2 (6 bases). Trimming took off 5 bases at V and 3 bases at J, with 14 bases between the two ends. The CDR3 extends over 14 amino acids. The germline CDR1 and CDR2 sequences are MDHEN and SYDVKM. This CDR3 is CASSTIAGLYEQYF. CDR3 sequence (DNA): TGTGCCAGCAGTACCATCGCGGGACTCTACGAGCAGTACTTC.

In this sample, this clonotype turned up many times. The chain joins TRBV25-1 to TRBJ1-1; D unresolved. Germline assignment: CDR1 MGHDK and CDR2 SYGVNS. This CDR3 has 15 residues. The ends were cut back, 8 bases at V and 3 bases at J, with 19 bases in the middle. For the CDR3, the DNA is TGTGCCAGCCACCCGACCGCGCGGCGGGACACTGAAGCTTTCTTT. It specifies CASHPTARRDTEAFF.

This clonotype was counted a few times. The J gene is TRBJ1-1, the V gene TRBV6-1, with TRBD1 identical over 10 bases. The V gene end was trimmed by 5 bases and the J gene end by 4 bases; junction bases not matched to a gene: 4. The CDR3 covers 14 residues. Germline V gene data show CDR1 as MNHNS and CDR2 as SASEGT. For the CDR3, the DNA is TGTGCCAGCAGTAAGACAGGGGGCGGCACTGAAGCTTTCTTT. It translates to CASSKTGGGTEAFF.

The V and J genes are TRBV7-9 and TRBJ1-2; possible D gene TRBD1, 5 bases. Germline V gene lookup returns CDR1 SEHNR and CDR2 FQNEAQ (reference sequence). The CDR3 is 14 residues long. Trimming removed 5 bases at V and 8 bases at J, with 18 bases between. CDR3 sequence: CASSPIRDGQGYTF. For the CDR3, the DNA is TGTGCCAGCAGCCCTATAAGGGACGGTCAGGGCTACACCTTC.

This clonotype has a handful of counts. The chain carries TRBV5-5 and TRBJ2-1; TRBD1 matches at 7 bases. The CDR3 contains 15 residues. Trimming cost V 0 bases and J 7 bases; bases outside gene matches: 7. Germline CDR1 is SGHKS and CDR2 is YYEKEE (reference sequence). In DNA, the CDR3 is TGTGCCAGCAGCTTGGTCCAGGGGGTTTCAAATGAGCAGTTCTTC. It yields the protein CASSLVQGVSNEQFF.

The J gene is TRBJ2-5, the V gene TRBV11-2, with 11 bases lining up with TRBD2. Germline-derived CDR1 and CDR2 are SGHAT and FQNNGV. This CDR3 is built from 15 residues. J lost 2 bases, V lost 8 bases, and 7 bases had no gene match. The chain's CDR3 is CASGPGTSGQETQYF. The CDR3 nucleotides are TGTGCCAGCGGACCCGGGACTAGCGGACAAGAGACCCAGTACTTC.

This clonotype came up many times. The DNA for the CDR3 is TGTGCCTCTGAGACGGGGACTAGCGGATCCTACGAGCAGTACTTC. It yields the protein CASETGTSGSYEQYF. The rearrangement joins TRBV6-1 to TRBJ2-7, with 11 bases identical to TRBD2. The CDR3 length is 15 residues. Germline V CDR1 and CDR2: MNHNS, SASEGT. V was clipped by 11 bases and J by 1 base; unmatched bases: 10.

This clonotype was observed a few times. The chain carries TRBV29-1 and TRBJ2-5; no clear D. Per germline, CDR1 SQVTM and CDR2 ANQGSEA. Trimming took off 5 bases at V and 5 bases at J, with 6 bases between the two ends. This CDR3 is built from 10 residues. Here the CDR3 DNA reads TGCAGCGTTATTGAGGAGACCCAGTACTTC. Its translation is CSVIEETQYF.

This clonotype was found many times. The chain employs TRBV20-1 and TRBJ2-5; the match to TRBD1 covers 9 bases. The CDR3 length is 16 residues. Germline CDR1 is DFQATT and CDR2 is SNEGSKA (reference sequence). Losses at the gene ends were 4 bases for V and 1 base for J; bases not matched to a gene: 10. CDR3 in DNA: TGCAGTGCTAACCGCGACAGGGGGTACTCCCAAGAGACCCAGTACTTC. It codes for CSANRDRGYSQETQYF.

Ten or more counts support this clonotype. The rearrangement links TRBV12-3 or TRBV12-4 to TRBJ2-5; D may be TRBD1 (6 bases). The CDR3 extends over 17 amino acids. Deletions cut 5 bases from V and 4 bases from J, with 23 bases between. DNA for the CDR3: TGTGCCAGCAGTCCTGAGGACAGCCCCGACCCAATAGAGACCCAGTACTTC. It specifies CASSPEDSPDPIETQYF.

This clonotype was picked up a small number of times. As DNA, the CDR3 is TGTGCCAGCAGCCAAGATGTAGGGCGGGAGGCCTACAATGAGCAGTTCTTC. Its protein product is CASSQDVGREAYNEQFF. V gene TRBV4-2 combines with J gene TRBJ2-1; 8 bases map to TRBD2. Germline-derived CDR1 and CDR2 are LGHNA and YNFKEQ. J was trimmed by 2 bases and V by 0 bases; bases with no gene match: 6. This CDR3 contains 17 residues.

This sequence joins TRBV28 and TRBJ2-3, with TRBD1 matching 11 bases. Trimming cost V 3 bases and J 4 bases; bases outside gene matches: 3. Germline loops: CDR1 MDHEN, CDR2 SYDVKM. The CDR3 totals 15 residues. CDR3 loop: CASSFEGQGADTQYF. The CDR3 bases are TGTGCCAGCAGTTTCGAGGGACAGGGGGCAGATACGCAGTATTTT.

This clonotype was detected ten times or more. CDR3 amino acids: CSAPRTGRSNYGYTF. In nucleotides, the CDR3 is TGCAGTGCTCCCCGGACAGGGCGATCTAACTATGGCTACACCTTC. This chain links TRBV20-1 with TRBJ1-2, with 8 bases that match TRBD1. The V gene's germline CDR1 is DFQATT and CDR2 SNEGSKA (reference sequence). The CDR3 is 15 residues long. V lost 5 bases to trimming and J lost 0 bases; unmatched junction nucleotides: 8.

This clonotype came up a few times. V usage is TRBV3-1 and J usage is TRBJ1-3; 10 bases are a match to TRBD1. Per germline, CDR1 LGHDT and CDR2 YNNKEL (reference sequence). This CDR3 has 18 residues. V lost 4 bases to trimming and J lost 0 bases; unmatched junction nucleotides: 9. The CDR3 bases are TGTGCCAGCAGCCGCCCGGGACAGGGGAGTTTCTCTGGAAACACCATATATTTT. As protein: CASSRPGQGSFSGNTIYF.

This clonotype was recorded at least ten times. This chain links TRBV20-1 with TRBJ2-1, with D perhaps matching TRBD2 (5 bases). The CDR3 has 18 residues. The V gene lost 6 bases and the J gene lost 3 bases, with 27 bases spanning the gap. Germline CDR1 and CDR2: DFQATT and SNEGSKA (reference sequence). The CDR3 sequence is CSARAVSGVSLVYNEQFF. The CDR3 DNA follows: TGCAGTGCCCGCGCGGTCAGCGGAGTATCCCTAGTCTACAATGAGCAGTTCTTC.

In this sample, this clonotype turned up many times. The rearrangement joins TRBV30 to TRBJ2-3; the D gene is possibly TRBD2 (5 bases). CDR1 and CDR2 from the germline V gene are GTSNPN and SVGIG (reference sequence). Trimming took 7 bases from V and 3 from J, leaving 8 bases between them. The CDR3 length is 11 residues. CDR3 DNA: TGTGCCTCTCGGGGAACAGATACGCAGTATTTT. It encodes CASRGTDTQYF.

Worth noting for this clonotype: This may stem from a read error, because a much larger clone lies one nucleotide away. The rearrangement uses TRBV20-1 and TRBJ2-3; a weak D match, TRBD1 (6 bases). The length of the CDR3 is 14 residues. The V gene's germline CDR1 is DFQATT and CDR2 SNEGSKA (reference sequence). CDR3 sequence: CSALQGRGTDTQCF. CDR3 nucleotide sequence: TGCAGTGCCCTACAGGGTCGGGGCACAGATACGCAGTGTTTT.

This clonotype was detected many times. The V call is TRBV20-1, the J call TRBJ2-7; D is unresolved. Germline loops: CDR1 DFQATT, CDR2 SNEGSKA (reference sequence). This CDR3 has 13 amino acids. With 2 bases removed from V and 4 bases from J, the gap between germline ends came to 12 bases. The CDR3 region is CSARPSSGYEQYF. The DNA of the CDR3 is TGCAGTGCTAGACCGTCTAGTGGATACGAGCAGTACTTC.

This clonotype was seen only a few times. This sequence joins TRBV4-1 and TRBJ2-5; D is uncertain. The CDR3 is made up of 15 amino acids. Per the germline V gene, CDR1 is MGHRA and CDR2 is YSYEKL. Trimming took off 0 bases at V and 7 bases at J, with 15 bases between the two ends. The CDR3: CASSQEAEVVGTQYF. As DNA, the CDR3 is TGCGCCAGCAGCCAAGAAGCCGAAGTTGTAGGGACCCAGTACTTC.

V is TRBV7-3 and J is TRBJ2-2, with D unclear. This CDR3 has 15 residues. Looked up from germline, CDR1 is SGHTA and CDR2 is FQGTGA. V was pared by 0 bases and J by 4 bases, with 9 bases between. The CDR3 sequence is CASSLTLGGTGELFF. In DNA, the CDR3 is TGTGCCAGCAGCTTAACCCTCGGTGGCACCGGGGAGCTGTTTTTT.

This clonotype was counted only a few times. CDR3: CASSDNPDSYNEQFF. The CDR3 nucleotides are TGCGCCAGCAGTGACAACCCGGACTCCTACAATGAGCAGTTCTTC. This chain connects TRBV10-2 to TRBJ2-1; D is uncertain. Trimming took 3 bases from V and 0 from J, leaving 9 bases between them. In germline, CDR1 is WSHSY, CDR2 SAAADI. The CDR3 runs 15 residues.